A selection of T cell receptor beta chains follows, all from one sample in a study of blood T cell repertoires in COVID-19. Repertoires were generated with immunoSEQ multiplex PCR, while TCRdb's copy carries only in-frame clones and drops some. The sample yields about 190,000 clones, approximately 84% seen once. Sequenced input: PBMCs or T cells enriched from blood (not recorded which). These receptors originate from a woman aged 30 to 39 who had recovered from COVID-19. The CDR3 runs from the conserved cysteine through the conserved F or W. Fields, in order: V gene, clone size, J gene, CDR3 length, D gene, CDR3 DNA, CDR3 protein. D genes are given only for firm matches. Expanded clones are given a class, and other clones once, few, many or no size at all.

TRBV10-2	few	TRBJ1-1	13	TRBD1	TGCGCCTCAGGGGACAGTGCGGGCACTGAAGCTTTCTTT	CASGDSAGTEAFF
TRBV7-2	-	TRBJ2-7	14	-	TGTGCCAGCAGCCAAGGACAGCAACCCTACGAGCAGTACTTC	CASSQGQQPYEQYF
TRBV19	few	TRBJ2-2	16	TRBD1	TGTGCCAGTTCAGAATGGGGGACAGCGAACGCCGGGGAGCTGTTTTTT	CASSEWGTANAGELFF
TRBV7-8	-	TRBJ1-5	15	-	TGTGCCAGCAGCCGAGACACAGGGATCGGTCAGCCCCAGCATTTT	CASSRDTGIGQPQHF
TRBV29-1	once	TRBJ2-5	12	TRBD1	TGCAGCGTCGGGACAGGGACAGAGACCCAGTACTTC	CSVGTGTETQYF
TRBV29-1	-	TRBJ1-1	12	-	TGCAGCGTTCAACAGGGGAACACTGAAGCTTTCTTT	CSVQQGNTEAFF
TRBV29-1	once	TRBJ1-2	12	TRBD1	TGCAGCGTACGGGACAGTAACTATGGCTACACCTTC	CSVRDSNYGYTF
TRBV7-9	-	TRBJ2-1	13	-	TGTGCCAGCAGCGAACGTGCGTACAATGAGCAGTTCTTC	CASSERAYNEQFF
TRBV19	-	TRBJ2-7	14	TRBD1	TGTGCCAGTAGTAACCGACAGGGGCCCTACGAGCAGTACTTC	CASSNRQGPYEQYF
TRBV24-1	-	TRBJ2-5	13	-	TGTGCCACCAGTGACCGGAGGGGGCAGACCCAGTACTTC	CATSDRRGQTQYF
TRBV2	-	TRBJ2-1	15	-	TGTGCCAGCAGTGACACAGTCGCCTCCTACAATGAGCAGTTCTTC	CASSDTVASYNEQFF
TRBV27	-	TRBJ2-7	15	-	TGTGCCAGCAGTTTAACGTCTACAGGGATTTACGAGCAGTACTTC	CASSLTSTGIYEQYF
TRBV19	-	TRBJ2-1	15	TRBD2	TGTGCCAGTAGAAGAGGGGGTAGCGGGAAGAATGAGCAGTTCTTC	CASRRGGSGKNEQFF
TRBV15	-	TRBJ1-4	15	-	TGTGCCACCAGCAGAGTTGCAGGGCTTAATGAAAAACTGTTTTTT	CATSRVAGLNEKLFF
TRBV19	-	TRBJ1-5	15	TRBD1	TGTGCCAGTAGGGGGACAGGTCATAGCAATCAGCCCCAGCATTTT	CASRGTGHSNQPQHF
TRBV4-1	once	TRBJ1-3	17	-	TGCGCCAGCAGCCAAGTGGCCTTAGGGGGGGCTGGAAACACCATATATTTT	CASSQVALGGAGNTIYF
TRBV18	-	TRBJ1-4	12	-	TGTGCCAGCACGCGTTCAAATGAAAAACTGTTTTTT	CASTRSNEKLFF
TRBV5-1	-	TRBJ1-6	18	TRBD1	TGCGCCAGCAGCTTGGCCTTGAACCGGGACAGGGCTAATTCACCCCTCCACTTT	CASSLALNRDRANSPLHF
TRBV7-9	-	TRBJ1-1	17	TRBD1	TGTGCCAGCAGCTTAGGACCATCAGGGGGGAAGAACACTGAAGCTTTCTTT	CASSLGPSGGKNTEAFF
TRBV2	few	TRBJ2-2	17	TRBD1	TGTGCCAGCAGTGAACAACTGACAGGGGTTTACACCGGGGAGCTGTTTTTT	CASSEQLTGVYTGELFF
TRBV21-1	-	TRBJ1-2	15	-	TGTGCCAGCAGCAAATGGTTGGGACAGGACTATGGCTACACCTTC	CASSKWLGQDYGYTF
TRBV5-1	-	TRBJ1-6	16	TRBD1	TGCGCCAGCAGCTCCTACGGACAGGGGGCAAATTCACCCCTCCACTTT	CASSSYGQGANSPLHF
TRBV3-1/TRBV3-2	-	TRBJ2-3	16	TRBD2	TGTGCCAGCAGCCTGGATCTAGCGGGGAGCACAGATACGCAGTATTTT	CASSLDLAGSTDTQYF
TRBV10-3	-	TRBJ2-3	15	-	TGTGCCATCAGTGACTCTGAGCGGGCTGGAGATACGCAGTATTTT	CAISDSERAGDTQYF
TRBV3-1/TRBV3-2	-	TRBJ1-1	14	TRBD1	TGTGCCAGCAGCCAACACAGGGGGTCCACTGAAGCTTTCTTT	CASSQHRGSTEAFF
TRBV4-1	-	TRBJ1-4	18	TRBD1	TGCGCCAGCAGCCAAGGGACAGGGCCACCCGCAACTAATGAAAAACTGTTTTTT	CASSQGTGPPATNEKLFF
TRBV19	-	TRBJ2-1	13	-	TGTGCCAGTAGTATAGATCCCACTATACAGCAGTTCTTC	CASSIDPTIQQFF
TRBV10-1	-	TRBJ1-5	13	TRBD1	TGCGCCAGCAGCGGGACAGGGGATCAGCCCCAGCATTTT	CASSGTGDQPQHF
TRBV5-5	-	TRBJ2-1	15	TRBD2	TGTGCCAGCAGCCTACTAGCGGGGGGCCGTAATGAGCAGTTCTTC	CASSLLAGGRNEQFF
TRBV30	-	TRBJ2-1	14	-	TGTGCCTGGAGTGGGGACAAGAATTACAATGAGCAGTTCTTC	CAWSGDKNYNEQFF
TRBV7-9	-	TRBJ1-2	12	-	TGTGCCAGCACCCCAAATAACTATGGCTACACCTTC	CASTPNNYGYTF
TRBV18	-	TRBJ2-3	16	-	TGTGCCAGCTCACCAACCGCGGGGATTACCACAGATACGCAGTATTTT	CASSPTAGITTDTQYF
TRBV7-3	-	TRBJ2-1	13	TRBD2	TGTGCCAGCAGCTTAAAGAGCGGGAGAGGCCAGTTCTTC	CASSLKSGRGQFF
TRBV28	-	TRBJ2-1	14	TRBD1	TGTGCCAGCTTGACAGGGTTGTCCTACAATGAGCAGTTCTTC	CASLTGLSYNEQFF
TRBV10-3	-	TRBJ2-5	11	-	TGTGCCATCAAGGGGCTGGAGACCCAGTACTTC	CAIKGLETQYF
TRBV9	-	TRBJ1-6	16	-	TGTGCCAGCAGCCCTTCGGGACACCCCGGTAATTCACCCCTCCACTTT	CASSPSGHPGNSPLHF
TRBV6-4	-	TRBJ1-1	15	TRBD1	TGTGCCAGCAGTGAACAAGGACAGGGCTCCACTGAAGCTTTCTTT	CASSEQGQGSTEAFF
TRBV7-9	few	TRBJ1-1	17	-	TGTGCCAGCAGCAGAGCAGGGGCCCCGAAATCGAACACTGAAGCTTTCTTT	CASSRAGAPKSNTEAFF
TRBV5-1	-	TRBJ2-1	16	TRBD2	TGCGCCAGCTTCGGACTAGCGGGAGGACTTTACAATGAGCAGTTCTTC	CASFGLAGGLYNEQFF
TRBV27	-	TRBJ2-1	17	-	TGTGCCAGCAGTTCCCTTGATAGCGTTAGCTCCTACAATGAGCAGTTCTTC	CASSSLDSVSSYNEQFF
TRBV9	-	TRBJ2-3	20	TRBD2	TGTGCCAGCAGCCCTTTCATCATGCGGCGGGAGGGTCCCTCCACAGATACGCAGTATTTT	CASSPFIMRREGPSTDTQYF
TRBV5-1	-	TRBJ2-1	15	-	TGCGCCAGCAGCTTGGCCCAGGATTCCTACAATGAGCAGTTCTTC	CASSLAQDSYNEQFF
TRBV11-2	-	TRBJ1-1	15	-	TGTGCCAGCAGCTTAAAGGGAAGGGAGCACACTGAAGCTTTCTTT	CASSLKGREHTEAFF
TRBV18	-	TRBJ2-1	13	TRBD1	TGTGCCAGCTCACCACACAGGGGGGATGAGCAGTTCTTC	CASSPHRGDEQFF
TRBV5-8	-	TRBJ2-6	15	TRBD1	TGTGCCAGAAAAGGACAGGGGTTCGGCGCCAACGTCCTGACTTTC	CARKGQGFGANVLTF
TRBV27	-	TRBJ2-7	17	TRBD2	TGTGCCAGCAGTTTATCGGGACTAGCGGGAGACACCTACGAGCAGTACTTC	CASSLSGLAGDTYEQYF
TRBV29-1	once	TRBJ1-2	12	TRBD1	TGCAGCGCGAGGGGACAGGGGGATGGCTACACCTTC	CSARGQGDGYTF
TRBV9	-	TRBJ2-7	15	TRBD1	TGTGCCAGCAGCGCCGCCGGGACAGGGGACTACGAGCAGTACTTC	CASSAAGTGDYEQYF
TRBV7-9	-	TRBJ1-4	19	-	TGTGCCAGCAGCTTAGCGCGCTGGTCATCAGGGGATCTGAGTGAAAAACTGTTTTTT	CASSLARWSSGDLSEKLFF
TRBV9	-	TRBJ2-3	15	TRBD2	TGTGCCAGCAGCGTAGCCGGGAGGGGCACAGATACGCAGTATTTT	CASSVAGRGTDTQYF
TRBV4-1	-	TRBJ1-1	13	-	TGCGCCAGCAGCCAAGATGGGGGGACTGAAGCTTTCTTT	CASSQDGGTEAFF